These T cell receptor beta chains were read from a single sample in a study of T cell responses to AZD1222 COVID-19 vaccine. Clones were sequenced by immunoSEQ multiplex PCR, and TCRdb holds only the in-frame ones, with some missing. Seen here are 120,000 or so clones, about 90% observed once, and the top ten hold over 0.95%. The input for sequencing was peripheral blood, taken on day 0 of AZD1222 vaccination. The receptors were gathered from an adult in good health. Both conserved end residues are part of each CDR3. Each record gives: V gene, clone size, D gene, J gene, CDR3 protein, CDR3 DNA. A D gene is named only where the DNA matches it firmly. Clone size appears in some rows only: once, few, many, or a class for an expanded clone.

v_call: TRBV6-4
clone_size: once
d_call: TRBD2
j_call: TRBJ2-1
cdr3_aa: CASSFERESNEQFF
cdr3_nt: TGTGCCAGCAGTTTCGAGCGGGAGAGCAATGAGCAGTTCTTC

v_call: TRBV5-1
clone_size: -
d_call: -
j_call: TRBJ1-2
cdr3_aa: CASSRAFNYGYTF
cdr3_nt: TGCGCCAGCAGCCGGGCATTTAACTATGGCTACACCTTC

v_call: TRBV5-5
clone_size: -
d_call: TRBD1
j_call: TRBJ1-2
cdr3_aa: CASSLQGAVNYGYTF
cdr3_nt: TGTGCCAGCAGCTTACAGGGGGCGGTTAACTATGGCTACACCTTC

v_call: TRBV4-1
clone_size: -
d_call: -
j_call: TRBJ1-1
cdr3_aa: CASSQELGEAFF
cdr3_nt: TGCGCCAGCAGCCAAGAATTAGGGGAAGCTTTCTTT

v_call: TRBV5-5
clone_size: once
d_call: -
j_call: TRBJ2-7
cdr3_aa: CASSLVGLALYEQYF
cdr3_nt: TGTGCCAGCAGCTTGGTAGGCCTAGCACTCTACGAGCAGTACTTC

v_call: TRBV6-2/TRBV6-3
clone_size: -
d_call: -
j_call: TRBJ2-7
cdr3_aa: CASSYSEVAFPSYEQYF
cdr3_nt: TGTGCCAGCAGTTACTCGGAGGTGGCCTTCCCATCCTACGAGCAGTACTTC

v_call: TRBV2
clone_size: -
d_call: -
j_call: TRBJ1-5
cdr3_aa: CASSEVDYQPQHF
cdr3_nt: TGTGCCAGCAGTGAAGTGGATTATCAGCCCCAGCATTTT

v_call: TRBV30
clone_size: once
d_call: -
j_call: TRBJ1-6
cdr3_aa: CAWSQEPGLYNSPLHF
cdr3_nt: TGTGCCTGGAGTCAAGAACCGGGACTTTATAATTCACCCCTCCACTTT

v_call: TRBV6-5
clone_size: -
d_call: TRBD2
j_call: TRBJ2-3
cdr3_aa: CASIRLAGAADTQYF
cdr3_nt: TGTGCCAGCATCCGGCTAGCGGGAGCGGCAGATACGCAGTATTTT

v_call: TRBV5-1
clone_size: -
d_call: TRBD2
j_call: TRBJ2-2
cdr3_aa: CASSLAGGTNTGELFF
cdr3_nt: TGCGCCAGCAGCCTAGCGGGAGGGACGAACACCGGGGAGCTGTTTTTT

v_call: TRBV7-9
clone_size: -
d_call: -
j_call: TRBJ1-1
cdr3_aa: CASSSSGVSTEAFF
cdr3_nt: TGTGCCAGCAGCTCCTCAGGGGTGAGCACTGAAGCTTTCTTT

v_call: TRBV3-1/TRBV3-2
clone_size: -
d_call: TRBD2
j_call: TRBJ2-7
cdr3_aa: CASSQVGGRLAGSYEQYF
cdr3_nt: TGTGCCAGCAGCCAAGTCGGAGGACGACTAGCTGGCTCCTACGAGCAGTACTTC

v_call: TRBV10-3
clone_size: -
d_call: -
j_call: TRBJ1-4
cdr3_aa: CAISEVAVNEKLFF
cdr3_nt: TGTGCCATCAGTGAGGTGGCCGTTAATGAAAAACTGTTTTTT

v_call: TRBV13
clone_size: -
d_call: -
j_call: TRBJ1-2
cdr3_aa: CASSSYRAVYGYTF
cdr3_nt: TGTGCCAGCAGCTCTTACAGGGCGGTCTATGGCTACACCTTC

v_call: TRBV7-9
clone_size: -
d_call: -
j_call: TRBJ1-3
cdr3_aa: CASSQFQGRSGNTIYF
cdr3_nt: TGTGCCAGCAGCCAATTTCAGGGACGCTCTGGAAACACCATATATTTT

v_call: TRBV7-8
clone_size: -
d_call: -
j_call: TRBJ1-1
cdr3_aa: CASSLVGGGNTEAFF
cdr3_nt: TGTGCCAGCAGCTTAGTGGGGGGAGGGAACACTGAAGCTTTCTTT

v_call: TRBV12-3/TRBV12-4
clone_size: -
d_call: -
j_call: TRBJ2-7
cdr3_aa: CASSRTPLYEQYF
cdr3_nt: TGTGCCAGCAGTAGAACCCCCCTTTACGAGCAGTACTTC

v_call: TRBV15
clone_size: -
d_call: -
j_call: TRBJ1-3
cdr3_aa: CATSSGGAENTIYF
cdr3_nt: TGTGCCACCAGCTCCGGGGGGGCGGAAAACACCATATATTTT

v_call: TRBV6-4
clone_size: -
d_call: -
j_call: TRBJ2-3
cdr3_aa: CASSDEGGTDTQYF
cdr3_nt: TGTGCCAGCAGTGACGAGGGCGGCACAGATACGCAGTATTTT

v_call: TRBV7-6
clone_size: -
d_call: TRBD2
j_call: TRBJ2-1
cdr3_aa: CASSLEVAGSNEQFF
cdr3_nt: TGTGCCAGCAGCTTAGAGGTAGCGGGGTCCAATGAGCAGTTCTTC

v_call: TRBV18
clone_size: -
d_call: TRBD2
j_call: TRBJ2-3
cdr3_aa: CASSPGLAGGTDTQYF
cdr3_nt: TGTGCCAGCTCACCGGGACTAGCGGGAGGAACAGATACGCAGTATTTT

v_call: TRBV7-8
clone_size: -
d_call: -
j_call: TRBJ1-2
cdr3_aa: CASSPLWDYGYTF
cdr3_nt: TGTGCCAGCAGCCCACTCTGGGACTATGGCTACACCTTC

v_call: TRBV27
clone_size: -
d_call: -
j_call: TRBJ2-7
cdr3_aa: CASSPSGGQITYEQYF
cdr3_nt: TGTGCCAGCAGTCCCTCGGGGGGACAGATAACCTACGAGCAGTACTTC

v_call: TRBV5-4
clone_size: -
d_call: -
j_call: TRBJ2-7
cdr3_aa: CASSWDPASGTYEQYF
cdr3_nt: TGTGCCAGCAGCTGGGACCCAGCTTCGGGGACGTACGAGCAGTACTTC

v_call: TRBV27
clone_size: -
d_call: TRBD1
j_call: TRBJ2-2
cdr3_aa: CASSWTGTGELFF
cdr3_nt: TGTGCCAGCAGCTGGACAGGCACCGGGGAGCTGTTTTTT

v_call: TRBV28
clone_size: -
d_call: -
j_call: TRBJ2-2
cdr3_aa: CASSLSGFGGELFF
cdr3_nt: TGTGCCAGCAGTTTATCAGGGTTTGGAGGGGAGCTGTTTTTT

v_call: TRBV11-2
clone_size: once
d_call: -
j_call: TRBJ1-2
cdr3_aa: CASSLVSGIGTDGYTF
cdr3_nt: TGTGCCAGCAGCTTAGTCTCAGGAATCGGGACGGATGGCTACACCTTC

v_call: TRBV18
clone_size: -
d_call: TRBD1
j_call: TRBJ1-4
cdr3_aa: CASSSPGQGDEKLFF
cdr3_nt: TGTGCCAGCTCATCGCCGGGACAGGGGGATGAAAAACTGTTTTTT

v_call: TRBV12-3/TRBV12-4
clone_size: -
d_call: -
j_call: TRBJ2-1
cdr3_aa: CASSLRGEQFF
cdr3_nt: TGTGCCAGCAGTCTACGGGGGGAGCAGTTCTTC